The 7 T cell receptor beta chains presented below share a single source sample, sequenced in a study of glioma-infiltrating T cells after dendritic cell vaccination. TCRdb's table, derived via immunoSEQ multiplex PCR, lists solely in-frame clones and lacks some. The sample yields around 100,000 clones, 75% to 85% seen once. The specimen was blood, collected before dendritic cell vaccination. These receptor sequences come from a human donor with glioblastoma.

On this clone itself: A junction end diverges from the germline sequence, so it may reflect a read error. The chain has TRBV12-5 and TRBJ1-2; D is ambiguous. The germline CDR1 and CDR2 sequences are LGHNT and FRNRAP. The length of the CDR3 is 14 residues. The chain's CDR3 is CASRLPEGPYGYTF. The CDR3 bases are TGTGCTAGTCGTTTACCCGAGGGCCCCTATGGCTACACCTTC.

This chain joins TRBV19 and TRBJ2-7; TRBD2 is a possible D gene (5 bases). The V end was cut by 4 bases, the J end by 6 bases, with 7 bases between. CDR1 and CDR2 (germline): LNHDA, SQIVND (reference sequence). CDR3 size: 11 residues. For the CDR3, the DNA is TGTGCCAGTAGTAGCGGGCTCGAGCAGTACTTC. This translates into CASSSGLEQYF. Filled out from reference TRBV19 and TRBJ2-7, the complete variable domain reads DGGITQSPKYLFRKEGQNVTLSCEQNLNHDAMYWYRQDPGQGLRLIYYSQIVNDFQKGDIAEGYSVSREKKESFPLTVTSAQKNPTAFYLCASSSGLEQYFGPGTRLTVT.

About this clone: The junction departs from germline at one end; a sequencing error may be responsible. The chain combines TRBV7-7 with TRBJ1-2, with TRBD1 matching 7 bases. CDR3 length: 13 amino acids. Germline-derived CDR1 and CDR2 are SSHAT and FNYEAQ (reference sequence). CDR3 DNA: TGTGCTAGCAGCTCAGGGGGTCCCTATGGCTACACCTTC. It encodes CASSSGGPYGYTF.

The chain has TRBV18 and TRBJ1-2; D possibly corresponds to TRBD1 (5 bases). Per the germline V gene, CDR1 is KGHSH and CDR2 is LQKENI. The germline V and J ends were trimmed by 3 bases and 5 bases, with 10 bases remaining between them. The CDR3 has 13 amino acids. For the CDR3, the DNA is TGTGCCAGCTCACCCCCCGGGGGTTATGGCTACACCTTC. The encoded protein is CASSPPGGYGYTF.

J is TRBJ2-1 and V is TRBV6-1; D is perhaps TRBD1 (5 bases). This CDR3 has 16 residues. Germline V lookup: CDR1 MNHNS, CDR2 SASEGT. Trimming pared 0 bases from V and 4 bases from J, leaving 13 bases between. CDR3 region: CASSEAARAEYNEQFF. The CDR3 DNA reads as TGTGCCAGCAGTGAAGCTGCCAGGGCAGAATACAATGAGCAGTTCTTC.

The CDR3 here is CASSEGLAGGGEQYF. The CDR3 nucleotides read TGTGCCAGCAGCGAAGGACTAGCGGGGGGAGGGGAGCAGTACTTC. V and J are TRBV11-3 and TRBJ2-7, with 14 bases lining up with TRBD2. Germline CDR1 reads SGHNT; CDR2 reads YENEEA. This CDR3 region has 15 residues. V lost 5 bases and J lost 7; bases outside the gene matches: 7.

The chain employs TRBV5-1 and TRBJ1-1, with TRBD1 matching over 7 bases. The CDR3 extends over 15 amino acids. The V segment lost 2 bases and the J segment 1 base; nucleotides outside the gene matches: 5. In germline, CDR1 is SGHRS, CDR2 YFSETQ. The CDR3 sequence is CASSLKQGTNTEAFF. In nucleotides, the CDR3 is TGCGCCAGCAGCTTAAAACAGGGGACGAACACTGAAGCTTTCTTT. The variable domain in full, completed from reference TRBV5-1 and TRBJ1-1, reads KAGVTQTPRYLIKTRGQQVTLSCSPISGHRSVSWYQQTPGQGLQFLFEYFSETQRNKGNFPGRFSGRQFSNSRSEMNVSTLELGDSALYLCASSLKQGTNTEAFFGQGTRLTVV.